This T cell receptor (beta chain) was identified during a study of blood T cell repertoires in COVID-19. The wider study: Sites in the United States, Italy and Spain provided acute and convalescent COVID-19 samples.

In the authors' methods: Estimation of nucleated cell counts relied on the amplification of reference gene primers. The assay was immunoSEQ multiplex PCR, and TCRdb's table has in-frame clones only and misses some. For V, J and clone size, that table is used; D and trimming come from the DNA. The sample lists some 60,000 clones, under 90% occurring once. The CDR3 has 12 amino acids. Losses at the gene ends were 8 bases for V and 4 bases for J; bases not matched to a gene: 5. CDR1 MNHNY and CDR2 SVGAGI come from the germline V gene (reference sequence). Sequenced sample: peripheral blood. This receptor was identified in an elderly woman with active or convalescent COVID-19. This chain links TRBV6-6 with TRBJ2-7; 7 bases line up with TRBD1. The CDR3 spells CASLDRAYEQYF. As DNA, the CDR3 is TGTGCCAGCCTAGACAGGGCGTACGAGCAGTACTTC.